These 26 T cell receptor beta chains came from one sample sequenced in a study of cytomegalovirus exposure and HLA in healthy donors. The PCR was carried out with 60 Vbeta primers and 13 Jbeta primers. Here immunoSEQ multiplex PCR was the method, and the copy in TCRdb shows in-frame clones only, minus some. The table shows roughly 190,000 clones, with approximately 80% occurring only once. Sequencing was carried out using PBMCs. The receptor set was obtained from a man aged 35-49 years in good health and CMV-seropositive.

The rearrangement joins TRBV6-1 to TRBJ1-1; a possible D gene is TRBD1 (6 bases). This CDR3 is built from 13 residues. V lost 8 bases, J lost 2 bases, and 12 bases lay in between. The germline CDR1 and CDR2 sequences are MNHNS and SASEGT. CDR3 nucleotide sequence: TGTGCCAGCGGACAGCACTCAAACACTGAAGCTTTCTTT. This codes for CASGQHSNTEAFF.

This clone was detected once. The chain employs TRBV7-2 and TRBJ1-3, with D possibly matching TRBD1 (6 bases). Germline V gene data show CDR1 as SGHTA and CDR2 as FQGNSA. The CDR3 totals 13 residues. V shed 6 bases and J shed 7 bases, with 13 bases lying between them. CDR3 loop: CASSRTAANTIYF. The CDR3 DNA follows: TGTGCCAGCAGTAGGACAGCGGCGAACACCATATATTTT.

The rearrangement links TRBV10-3 to TRBJ2-7, with D possibly matching TRBD1 (6 bases). V was clipped by 7 bases and J by 6 bases, with 16 bases between them. CDR1 ENHRY and CDR2 SYGVKD come from the germline V gene. The CDR3 consists of 13 residues. CDR3 nucleotide sequence: TGTGCCATCAAGTTGCAGGGGTCGGGCGAGCAGTACTTC. This codes for CAIKLQGSGEQYF.

In its sample, this clone was seen a few times. This chain connects TRBV28 to TRBJ2-7; unclear D gene. CDR3 length: 12 residues. CDR1 MDHEN and CDR2 SYDVKM come from the germline V gene. The DNA for the CDR3 is TGTTCCAACCAAAAGGCGGCATACGAGCAGTACTTC. It is translated as CSNQKAAYEQYF.

This chain uses TRBV6-5 with TRBJ2-5; TRBD2 agrees at 8 bases. V was pared by 5 bases and J by 5 bases, with 10 bases of the junction left unmatched. The CDR3 is 15 amino acids. The germline gives CDR1 MNHEY, CDR2 SVGAGI. CDR3 sequence reads: CASSALGGALETQYF. The DNA of the CDR3 is TGTGCCAGCAGTGCACTCGGGGGGGCCTTGGAGACCCAGTACTTC.

The chain joins TRBV2 to TRBJ1-3; the D gene is possibly TRBD1 (6 bases). Germline CDR1 and CDR2: SNHLY and FYNNEI. Trimming removed 9 bases at V and 2 bases at J, with 17 bases between. CDR3 length: 15 amino acids. CDR3 in DNA: TGTGCCAGGTCCGGGACACTCAATCCTGGAAACACCATATATTTT. Encoded protein: CARSGTLNPGNTIYF.

The chain combines TRBV4-3 with TRBJ2-7, with a possible D match to TRBD2 (6 bases). Germline assignment: CDR1 LGHNA and CDR2 YSLEER. The CDR3 totals 16 residues. With 0 bases removed from V and 1 base from J, the gap between germline ends came to 13 bases. This CDR3 is CASSQDGSSGSYEQYF. CDR3 DNA: TGCGCCAGCAGCCAAGATGGGAGTAGCGGATCCTACGAGCAGTACTTC.

J is TRBJ1-3 and V is TRBV2; TRBD1 agrees at 7 bases. The CDR3 runs 15 residues. Germline values: CDR1 SNHLY, CDR2 FYNNEI. The ends lost 5 bases at V and 3 bases at J; junction bases unmatched: 7. CDR3 sequence reads: CASSPPTGFGNTIYF. The CDR3 region has the DNA TGTGCCAGCAGTCCCCCGACAGGGTTTGGAAACACCATATATTTT.

This clone is a singleton in its sample. The chain has TRBV18 and TRBJ2-5; 7 positions agree with TRBD2. Germline loops: CDR1 KGHSH, CDR2 LQKENI. The V segment lost 3 bases and the J segment 4 bases; nucleotides outside the gene matches: 5. The CDR3 runs 14 residues. The DNA of the CDR3 is TGTGCCAGCTCACCCCGGACTAGGGGAGAGACCCAGTACTTC. Translating it yields CASSPRTRGETQYF.

The chain couples TRBV28 to TRBJ2-1; weak D call: TRBD2 (5 bases). CDR1 is MDHEN, CDR2 SYDVKM, per germline. V was shortened by 3 bases and J by 15 bases, with 15 bases between the two germline ends. The CDR3 length is 12 residues. CDR3: CASSLSGTKLFF. CDR3 bases: TGTGCCAGCAGTTTGAGCGGCACTAAGCTGTTCTTC.

This clone was observed a handful of times. The chain combines TRBV5-1 with TRBJ1-6, with 10 bases aligning to TRBD1. The CDR3 extends over 18 amino acids. J gave up 0 bases and V 3 bases, and 6 bases lay outside the gene matches. CDR1 and CDR2 from the germline V gene are SGHRS and YFSETQ. CDR3 in amino acids: CASSSGTGASSYNSPLHF. DNA of the CDR3: TGCGCCAGCAGCTCCGGGACAGGGGCCAGCTCCTATAATTCACCCCTCCACTTT. The variable domain in full, completed from reference TRBV5-1 and TRBJ1-6, reads KAGVTQTPRYLIKTRGQQVTLSCSPISGHRSVSWYQQTPGQGLQFLFEYFSETQRNKGNFPGRFSGRQFSNSRSEMNVSTLELGDSALYLCASSSGTGASSYNSPLHFGNGTRLTVT.

This clone was counted a single time. This rearrangement joins TRBV7-8 to TRBJ2-7; D remains ambiguous. The CDR3 is made up of 11 amino acids. Trimming cost V 4 bases and J 3 bases, with 4 bases left between them. Germline CDR1 and CDR2: SGHVS and FQNEAQ. DNA for the CDR3: TGTGCCAGCAGCTCTAACTACGAGCAGTACTTC. It encodes CASSSNYEQYF.

V usage is TRBV27 and J usage is TRBJ1-1, with D possibly matching TRBD1 (5 bases). The ends were cut back, 7 bases at V and 0 bases at J, with 9 bases in the middle. The germline V gene encodes CDR1 MNHEY and CDR2 SMNVEV (reference sequence). The CDR3 sequence is 13 residues long. CDR3 in amino acids: CASKVRVNTEAFF. CDR3 coding DNA: TGTGCCAGCAAGGTCAGGGTGAACACTGAAGCTTTCTTT.

The J gene is TRBJ2-3, the V gene TRBV11-3; D remains ambiguous. The length of the CDR3 is 13 residues. Germline CDR1 reads SGHNT; CDR2 reads YENEEA. The V and J ends lost 3 bases and 4 bases respectively, with 8 bases between them. The CDR3 sequence: CASSFAGPDTQYF. CDR3 in DNA: TGTGCCAGCAGCTTCGCAGGTCCAGATACGCAGTATTTT.

The V gene is TRBV19, the J gene TRBJ2-3, with 7 bases lining up with TRBD2. Germline CDR1 LNHDA, CDR2 SQIVND (reference sequence). J was trimmed by 4 bases and V by 3 bases; bases with no gene match: 10. The CDR3 extends over 16 amino acids. The CDR3 bases are TGTGCCAGTAGTATGGTGGCGGGAGTATCGCCAGATACGCAGTATTTT. It codes for CASSMVAGVSPDTQYF.

The chain joins TRBV28 to TRBJ1-1; a possible D gene is TRBD1 (6 bases). Germline V gene sequence: CDR1 MDHEN, CDR2 SYDVKM. Trimming took 3 bases from V and 0 from J, leaving 23 bases between them. CDR3 length: 19 residues. In DNA, the CDR3 is TGTGCCAGCAGTTTGGGGGGGCCCCAGGGGAAGAAGGTGAACACTGAAGCTTTCTTT. Residues: CASSLGGPQGKKVNTEAFF.

The rearrangement links TRBV4-1 to TRBJ2-7, with TRBD2 matching 7 bases. The length of the CDR3 is 16 residues. V was clipped by 1 base and J by 3 bases; unmatched bases: 9. The germline CDR1 and CDR2 sequences are MGHRA and YSYEKL. The CDR3 spells CASSQGWLADHYEQYF. The CDR3 DNA follows: TGCGCCAGCAGCCAAGGGTGGCTAGCGGATCACTACGAGCAGTACTTC.

The genes are TRBV7-2 and TRBJ2-3; 9 bases agree with TRBD1. Trimming took 5 bases from V and 4 from J; bases not matched to a gene: 4. The CDR3 consists of 14 residues. The germline CDR1 and CDR2 sequences are SGHTA and FQGNSA. CDR3 sequence reads: CASSPRQGADTQYF. As DNA, the CDR3 is TGTGCCAGCAGCCCCAGACAGGGGGCAGATACGCAGTATTTT.

The V gene is TRBV7-3, the J gene TRBJ2-3, with TRBD2 matching 11 bases. Germline-derived CDR1 and CDR2 are SGHTA and FQGTGA. The CDR3 has 17 amino acids. V gave up 0 bases and J gave up 8 bases; unmatched junction bases: 10. CDR3 sequence: CASSLTGTSGTQGTQYF. DNA of the CDR3: TGTGCCAGCAGCTTAACGGGGACTAGCGGCACACAGGGTACGCAGTATTTT. The variable domain in full, completed from reference TRBV7-3 and TRBJ2-3, reads GAGVSQTPSNKVTEKGKYVELRCDPISGHTALYWYRQSLGQGPEFLIYFQGTGAADDSGLPNDRFFAVRPEGSVSTLKIQRTERGDSAVYLCASSLTGTSGTQGTQYFGPGTRLTVL.

The chain recombines TRBV6-6 with TRBJ2-7, with D tentatively TRBD1 (6 bases). The germline V gene has CDR1 MNHNY and CDR2 SVGAGI (reference sequence). V was cut by 2 bases and J by 3 bases, with 11 bases left in between. The CDR3 length is 14 residues. The CDR3 sequence is CASSYGTLVYEQYF. CDR3 DNA: TGTGCCAGCAGTTACGGGACACTTGTCTACGAGCAGTACTTC.

The chain combines TRBV25-1 with TRBJ2-3; the match to TRBD1 covers 7 bases. The CDR3 has 14 residues. Germline V gene data show CDR1 as MGHDK and CDR2 as SYGVNS. The V and J ends lost 9 bases and 0 bases, in that order; junction bases with no gene match: 6. For the CDR3, the DNA is TGTGCCAGTAGGGACAGAACTAGCACAGATACGCAGTATTTT. Protein: CASRDRTSTDTQYF. Looking up the rest from reference TRBV25-1 and TRBJ2-3 gives the full variable domain: EADIYQTPRYLVIGTGKKITLECSQTMGHDKMYWYQQDPGMELHLIHYSYGVNSTEKGDLSSESTVSRIRTEHFPLTLESARPSHTSQYLCASRDRTSTDTQYFGPGTRLTVL.

This clone showed up just once. The chain combines TRBV11-2 with TRBJ1-2; D not certain. The CDR3 runs 15 residues. V dropped 3 bases and J dropped 4 bases, with 15 bases sitting between them. Germline V gene data show CDR1 as SGHAT and CDR2 as FQNNGV. The CDR3 loop reads CASSFSLGLGYGYTF. CDR3 bases: TGTGCCAGCAGCTTTTCGCTAGGACTGGGCTATGGCTACACCTTC.

This clone was detected a few times. The chain links TRBV27 to TRBJ2-7; the D gene is possibly TRBD1 (6 bases). CDR1 is MNHEY and CDR2 is SMNVEV in the germline V gene (reference sequence). V lost 4 bases, J lost 3 bases, and 13 bases lay in between. There are 14 residues in the CDR3. The CDR3 DNA follows: TGTGCCAGCAGTTACTCGACAGGACACTACGAGCAGTACTTC. It specifies CASSYSTGHYEQYF.

The CDR3 bases are TGTGCCAGCAGTGAAGGTTCGGGGACTAGCGGGGTAGATACGCAGTATTTT. It codes for CASSEGSGTSGVDTQYF. The gene calls are TRBV6-1 and TRBJ2-3, with TRBD2 identical over 13 bases. CDR3 size: 17 residues. The V gene end was trimmed by 1 base and the J gene end by 5 bases; junction bases not matched to a gene: 6. The V gene's germline CDR1 is MNHNS and CDR2 SASEGT.

This chain connects TRBV7-9 to TRBJ2-7; 9 nucleotides line up with TRBD1. The CDR3 contains 14 residues. The germline V gene has CDR1 SEHNR and CDR2 FQNEAQ (reference sequence). Trimming at V came to 6 bases and at J to 1 base, leaving 4 bases not matched to a gene. CDR3 protein: CASREDRGSYEQYF. CDR3 bases: TGTGCCAGCAGGGAAGACAGGGGGTCCTACGAGCAGTACTTC.

In nucleotides, the CDR3 is TGTGCCATCACGCTAGCGACGAGCACAGATACGCAGTATTTT. Residues: CAITLATSTDTQYF. The gene calls are TRBV10-3 and TRBJ2-3, with D perhaps matching TRBD2 (6 bases). The germline gives CDR1 ENHRY, CDR2 SYGVKD. Trimming cost V 7 bases and J 0 bases, with 11 bases left between them. This CDR3 contains 14 residues.